This record looks at one TCR beta chain sequence and its context. TCRdb keeps only in-frame clones here, not all; method: immunoSEQ multiplex PCR. The profile shows 95,000 to 110,000 clones, roughly 82% of them singletons. The CDR3 contains 15 residues. Trimming removed 0 bases from V and 7 bases from J; junction bases left unmatched: 8. Germline V gene data show CDR1 as MNHNS and CDR2 as SASEGT. This sample was taken from a study of blood T cell repertoires in COVID-19. Looking at the study overall: Acute and convalescent COVID-19 specimens originated in the United States, Italy and Spain.

This sequence joins TRBV6-1 and TRBJ1-2; the match to TRBD1 covers 7 bases. This TCR came from a man in his fifties or sixties with acute or convalescent COVID-19. Sequenced material: peripheral blood. Written as DNA, the CDR3 is TGTGCCAGCAGTGAAGCTCAGGGGGTCCTTGGTGGCTACACCTTC. Translating gives CASSEAQGVLGGYTF.